Listed below are T cell receptor beta chains from one sample, sequenced in a study of cytomegalovirus exposure and HLA in healthy donors. TCRdb's copy holds only in-frame clones and misses some; the assay was immunoSEQ multiplex PCR. The sample lists 130,000 to 150,000 clones; about nine tenths were seen once. The sequenced sample was PBMCs. The receptors shown here come from a man in his late teens or twenties in good health and CMV-seronegative. Each CDR3 is given with its conserved first and last residue. D genes are given only for firm matches. The listing skips clone size in some rows; elsewhere it reads once, few, many or a size class.

v_gene	abundance	d_gene	j_gene	CDR3aa	CDR3nt
TRBV5-4	NA	TRBD2	TRBJ2-2	CASSFRGAGELFF	TGTGCCAGCAGCTTCCGGGGGGCCGGGGAGCTGTTTTTT
TRBV6-6	NA	NA	TRBJ1-6	CASSLQGSPLHF	TGTGCCAGCAGTCTCCAGGGTTCACCCCTCCACTTT
TRBV6-1	NA	NA	TRBJ2-7	CASSESGRGEQYF	TGTGCCAGCAGTGAATCGGGCAGGGGCGAGCAGTACTTC
TRBV14	NA	NA	TRBJ1-1	CASSQDLVRKNTEAFF	TGTGCCAGCAGCCAAGATCTGGTCAGGAAGAACACTGAAGCTTTCTTT
TRBV6-1	once	NA	TRBJ1-2	CASRPADISVGYTF	TGTGCCAGCAGGCCCGCGGACATCTCGGTTGGCTACACCTTC
TRBV11-1	NA	NA	TRBJ1-6	CASSLDSVYSPLHF	TGTGCCAGCAGCTTAGACAGTGTATATTCACCCCTCCACTTT
TRBV23-1	NA	NA	TRBJ2-3	CASSQSGRDTSTDTQYF	TGCGCCAGCAGTCAATCGGGCCGGGATACGAGCACAGATACGCAGTATTTT
TRBV7-9	NA	NA	TRBJ2-5	CASSGKIGVETQYF	TGTGCCAGCAGCGGTAAAATCGGGGTGGAGACCCAGTACTTC
TRBV10-2	NA	TRBD2	TRBJ2-1	CASSDSGTSRYNEQFF	TGCGCCAGCAGTGACTCCGGGACTAGCCGGTACAATGAGCAGTTCTTC
TRBV7-9	NA	TRBD1	TRBJ2-1	CASTQGAYEQFF	TGTGCCAGTACACAGGGGGCCTATGAGCAGTTCTTC
TRBV9	NA	TRBD2	TRBJ2-1	CASSVTPSGIFSYNEQFF	TGTGCCAGCAGCGTCACGCCTAGCGGGATCTTCTCCTACAATGAGCAGTTCTTC
TRBV6-5	NA	TRBD2	TRBJ2-7	CASSSPSRGAVEQYF	TGTGCCAGCAGTTCCCCCTCGCGGGGGGCGGTTGAGCAGTACTTC
TRBV5-1	NA	TRBD1	TRBJ1-4	CASSQQGATNEKLFF	TGCGCCAGCAGCCAACAGGGGGCAACTAATGAAAAACTGTTTTTT
TRBV2	NA	TRBD2	TRBJ2-1	CASIAGISYNEQFF	TGTGCCAGCATAGCGGGAATCTCCTACAATGAGCAGTTCTTC
TRBV5-1	NA	NA	TRBJ2-2	CASSSISGVTTGELFF	TGCGCCAGCAGCTCAATTTCCGGGGTTACAACCGGGGAGCTGTTTTTT
TRBV6-5	NA	NA	TRBJ2-2	CASSPSDYTGELFF	TGTGCCAGCAGTCCCTCGGACTACACCGGGGAGCTGTTTTTT
TRBV19	NA	NA	TRBJ2-1	CASSIPPRGEQFF	TGTGCCAGTAGTATCCCCCCCCGGGGTGAGCAGTTCTTC
TRBV29-1	NA	TRBD1	TRBJ1-2	CSHPGQHGYTF	TGCAGCCATCCGGGACAGCATGGCTACACCTTC
TRBV7-2	NA	NA	TRBJ1-4	CASSLVGRTNEKLFF	TGTGCCAGCAGCTTAGTTGGCAGGACTAATGAAAAACTGTTTTTT
TRBV19	NA	TRBD1	TRBJ1-5	CASSLGTGGNQPQHF	TGTGCCAGTAGCCTAGGGACAGGGGGGAATCAGCCCCAGCATTTT
TRBV7-9	NA	NA	TRBJ2-1	CASNLQTRFPLDNEQFF	TGTGCCAGCAACCTTCAGACTAGATTTCCCCTCGACAATGAGCAGTTCTTC
TRBV7-9	NA	TRBD1	TRBJ1-4	CASSLPRDRGPTNEKLFF	TGTGCCAGCAGCTTACCTCGGGACAGGGGGCCAACTAATGAAAAACTGTTTTTT
TRBV4-3	NA	NA	TRBJ2-3	CASSQKFRGTDTQYF	TGCGCCAGCAGCCAGAAGTTCAGGGGCACAGATACGCAGTATTTT
TRBV13	NA	TRBD2	TRBJ2-1	CASSLPGGTNYNEQFF	TGTGCCAGCAGCTTGCCGGGAGGGACGAACTACAATGAGCAGTTCTTC
TRBV5-5	NA	NA	TRBJ2-7	CASTRAPGTYEQYF	TGTGCCAGCACCAGGGCTCCGGGGACTTACGAGCAGTACTTC
TRBV9	NA	NA	TRBJ1-1	CASSPILNTEAFF	TGTGCCAGCAGCCCCATTTTGAACACTGAAGCTTTCTTT
TRBV6-1	NA	NA	TRBJ1-5	CASKENQPQHF	TGTGCCAGCAAGGAGAATCAGCCCCAGCATTTT
TRBV25-1	NA	NA	TRBJ2-3	CASSLPGAGTDTQYF	TGTGCCAGCAGTCTGCCGGGAGCGGGCACAGATACGCAGTATTTT
TRBV6-1	NA	TRBD1	TRBJ1-4	CASSGGQGEKVEKLFF	TGTGCCAGCAGTGGGGGACAGGGGGAGAAGGTTGAAAAACTGTTTTTT
TRBV18	NA	TRBD1	TRBJ2-2	CASSPGQGDTGELFF	TGTGCCAGCTCACCAGGACAGGGCGACACCGGGGAGCTGTTTTTT
TRBV5-1	NA	NA	TRBJ2-5	CASSLLGSETQYF	TGCGCCAGCAGCTTGTTGGGGAGTGAGACCCAGTACTTC
TRBV5-1	few	TRBD1	TRBJ1-5	CASSTGQENQPQHF	TGCGCCAGCAGCACCGGACAGGAGAATCAGCCCCAGCATTTT
TRBV6-5	NA	TRBD1	TRBJ2-7	CASSYGTGRYEQYF	TGTGCCAGCAGTTACGGGACAGGGAGGTACGAGCAGTACTTC
TRBV7-8	NA	NA	TRBJ2-2	CASSLAGDPPGELFF	TGTGCCAGCAGCTTAGCGGGAGACCCCCCCGGGGAGCTGTTTTTT
TRBV7-8	once	TRBD1	TRBJ1-5	CASSLGGQVNQPQHF	TGTGCCAGCAGCTTAGGGGGACAGGTGAATCAGCCCCAGCATTTT
TRBV6-1	NA	NA	TRBJ1-1	CASSDDRVRTEAFF	TGTGCCAGCAGTGATGACCGGGTCCGCACTGAAGCTTTCTTT
TRBV5-1	NA	TRBD1	TRBJ2-7	CASSSTTRGRADVYEQYF	TGCGCCAGCAGCTCTACAACTAGGGGGCGCGCTGACGTCTACGAGCAGTACTTC
TRBV19	NA	NA	TRBJ1-4	CASSTPGGANEKLFF	TGTGCCAGTAGTACCCCCGGGGGGGCTAATGAAAAACTGTTTTTT
TRBV5-8	NA	NA	TRBJ2-1	CASSLRGASYNEQFF	TGTGCCAGCAGCTTGCGGGGGGCCTCCTACAATGAGCAGTTCTTC
TRBV6-5	NA	TRBD2	TRBJ2-5	CASSRTGGHQETQYF	TGTGCCAGCAGTAGGACGGGGGGACACCAAGAGACCCAGTACTTC
TRBV6-4	NA	TRBD2	TRBJ2-3	CASSGDGGAADTQYF	TGTGCCAGCAGTGGGGACGGGGGGGCCGCAGATACGCAGTATTTT
TRBV4-3	NA	TRBD2	TRBJ2-1	CASSQEGGPFIAGGGNEQFF	TGCGCCAGCAGCCAAGAAGGAGGCCCTTTTATAGCGGGAGGGGGGAATGAGCAGTTCTTC
TRBV11-3	NA	TRBD2	TRBJ2-5	CASSLGASGRNVETQYF	TGTGCCAGCAGCCTCGGAGCTAGCGGGAGGAATGTGGAGACCCAGTACTTC
TRBV5-1	once	TRBD1	TRBJ1-2	CASNSGQSDGYTF	TGCGCCAGCAACTCGGGACAGTCCGATGGCTACACCTTC
TRBV27	few	NA	TRBJ2-5	CASSEQSRVTQYF	TGTGCCAGCAGTGAGCAATCCCGAGTGACCCAGTACTTC
TRBV27	NA	NA	TRBJ2-1	CASSPDSNEQFF	TGTGCCAGCAGTCCTGACAGCAATGAGCAGTTCTTC
TRBV9	NA	NA	TRBJ2-3	CASSVEGGGGDTQYF	TGTGCCAGCAGCGTAGAAGGGGGAGGGGGAGATACGCAGTATTTT
TRBV10-2	NA	NA	TRBJ2-5	CASSEYRAETQYF	TGCGCCAGCAGTGAGTACAGGGCGGAGACCCAGTACTTC
TRBV9	NA	NA	TRBJ2-2	CASSARPGPTGELFF	TGTGCCAGCAGCGCAAGACCGGGTCCCACCGGGGAGCTGTTTTTT
TRBV19	once	NA	TRBJ1-1	CASSIWGTPVGSFF	TGTGCCAGTAGTATTTGGGGGACACCAGTTGGTTCTTTCTTT
TRBV14	NA	NA	TRBJ2-3	CASSQLGGRLSTDTQYF	TGTGCCAGCAGCCAATTGGGCGGGCGGCTTAGCACAGATACGCAGTATTTT
TRBV2	once	NA	TRBJ2-1	CASSEARPQGIYNEQFF	TGTGCCAGCAGTGAAGCGCGGCCCCAAGGCATCTACAATGAGCAGTTCTTC
TRBV27	once	NA	TRBJ1-1	CASSFTGGGVGAFF	TGTGCCAGCAGTTTCACCGGAGGAGGCGTAGGAGCTTTCTTT
TRBV19	NA	NA	TRBJ1-4	CASSMRGGRVEKLFF	TGTGCCAGTAGTATGCGGGGTGGAAGGGTTGAAAAACTGTTTTTT
TRBV5-4	NA	TRBD1	TRBJ1-2	CASSSRTGGSYGYTF	TGTGCCAGCAGCTCCCGGACAGGGGGCTCCTATGGCTACACCTTC
TRBV14	NA	TRBD1	TRBJ1-1	CASSHRTGRNTEAFF	TGTGCCAGCAGCCACCGGACAGGACGAAACACTGAAGCTTTCTTT
TRBV4-2	NA	TRBD2	TRBJ2-7	CASSQEPEGAGGLYEQYF	TGTGCCAGCAGCCAAGAGCCAGAGGGAGCGGGGGGCTTGTACGAGCAGTACTTC
TRBV7-9	NA	TRBD1	TRBJ1-2	CASSKDRGSLDGYTF	TGTGCCAGCAGCAAGGACAGGGGGAGCTTGGATGGCTACACCTTC
TRBV5-5	NA	NA	TRBJ1-2	CASSFADDYGYTF	TGTGCCAGCAGCTTTGCGGATGACTATGGCTACACCTTC